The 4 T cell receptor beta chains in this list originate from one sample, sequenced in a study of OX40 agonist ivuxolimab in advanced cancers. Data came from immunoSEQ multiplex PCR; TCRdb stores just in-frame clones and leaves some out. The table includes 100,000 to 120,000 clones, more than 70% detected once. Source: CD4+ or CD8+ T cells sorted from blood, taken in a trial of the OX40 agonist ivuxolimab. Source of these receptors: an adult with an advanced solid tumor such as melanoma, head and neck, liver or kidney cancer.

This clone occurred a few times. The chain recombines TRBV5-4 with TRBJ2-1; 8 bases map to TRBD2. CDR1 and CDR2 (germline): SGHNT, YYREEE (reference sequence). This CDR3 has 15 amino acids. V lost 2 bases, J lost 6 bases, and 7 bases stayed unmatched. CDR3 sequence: CASSLAGALGNEQFF. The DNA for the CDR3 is TGTGCCAGCAGCTTAGCGGGAGCCCTCGGCAATGAGCAGTTCTTC.

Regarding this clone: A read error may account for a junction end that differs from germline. CDR3 sequence reads: CASSPGRGEKLFF. CDR3 in DNA: TGTGCTAGCAGCCCTGGACGAGGTGAAAAACTGTTTTTT. The J gene is TRBJ1-4, the V gene TRBV7-7; D gene unclear. The CDR3 is made up of 13 amino acids. Germline values: CDR1 SSHAT, CDR2 FNYEAQ (reference sequence).

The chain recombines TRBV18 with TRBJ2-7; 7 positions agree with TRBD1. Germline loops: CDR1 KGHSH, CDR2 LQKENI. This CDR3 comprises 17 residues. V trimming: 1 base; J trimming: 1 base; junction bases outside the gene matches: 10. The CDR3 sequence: CASSPLSQGQTSYEQYF. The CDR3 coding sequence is TGTGCCAGCTCACCACTGTCTCAGGGACAGACTTCCTACGAGCAGTACTTC.

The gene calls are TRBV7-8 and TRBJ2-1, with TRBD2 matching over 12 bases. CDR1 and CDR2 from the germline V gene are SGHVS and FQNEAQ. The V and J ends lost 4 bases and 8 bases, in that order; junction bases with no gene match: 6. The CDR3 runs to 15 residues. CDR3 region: CASSSLAGGGDEQFF. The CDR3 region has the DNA TGTGCCAGCAGCTCACTAGCGGGAGGAGGCGATGAGCAGTTCTTC. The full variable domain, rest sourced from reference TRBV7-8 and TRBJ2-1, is GAGVSQSPRYKVAKRGQDVALRCDPISGHVSLFWYQQALGQGPEFLTYFQNEAQLDKSGLPSDRFFAERPEGSVSTLKIQRTQQEDSAVYLCASSSLAGGGDEQFFGPGTRLTVL.